What follows are 3 T cell receptor beta chains derived from one specimen sequenced in a study of T cell responses to AZD1222 COVID-19 vaccine. TCRdb's table, derived via immunoSEQ multiplex PCR, lists solely in-frame clones and lacks some. This sample carries fewer than 200,000 clones, approximately 86% of them seen once, and the ten largest clones take approximately 0.49%. The sample here was peripheral blood, taken on day 0 of AZD1222 vaccination. The receptor set was obtained from an adult in good health.

The chain recombines TRBV5-1 with TRBJ1-6; no firm D call. CDR1 is SGHRS, CDR2 YFSETQ, per germline. The CDR3 is 16 amino acids. V lost 3 bases and J 8 bases, leaving 18 bases between the germline ends. The CDR3 DNA reads TGCGCCAGCAGCTGGGGAGGATCTCCCGCTGATTCACCCCTCCACTTT. Translated: CASSWGGSPADSPLHF.

This chain joins TRBV5-5 and TRBJ2-7; TRBD1 agrees at 9 bases. CDR1 is SGHKS, CDR2 YYEKEE, per germline (reference sequence). This CDR3 has 15 amino acids. Trimming took 2 bases from V and 5 from J; bases not matched to a gene: 8. The DNA for the CDR3 is TGTGCCAGCAGCTTAACAGGGACAGGGTTCCACGAGCAGTACTTC. Translated, it gives CASSLTGTGFHEQYF.

The J gene is TRBJ2-7, the V gene TRBV12-5, with TRBD1 identical over 7 bases. Per germline, CDR1 LGHNT and CDR2 FRNRAP. Germline trimming cut 4 bases from V and 5 bases from J; bases unmatched to any gene: 8. The CDR3 consists of 14 residues. The CDR3 DNA follows: TGTGCTAGTGGTTGGACCGGGACAGTCGACGAGCAGTACTTC. It yields the protein CASGWTGTVDEQYF.